This paragraph covers one TCR beta chain sequence. Which antigen it targets is not known. Per-base quality was not reported, and no clone a single base away is much larger than it. The record originates from a study of PD-1 blockade in classical Hodgkin lymphoma (dated by TCRdb to about 2020). With regard to the full study: Nivolumab dosing was 3 mg/kg intravenously every 2 weeks, continuing until either disease progression or unacceptable toxicity. To define a peripheral blood immune signature of response to PD-1 blockade in classical Hodgkin lymphoma, the study combined TCR beta sequencing with CyTOF.

Overall results and qualifications from the work: Baseline TCR diversity was reported to be lower in newly diagnosed patients than in healthy donors, and even lower in relapsed/refractory patients. Among trial patients, those achieving complete response had baseline diversity similar to that of newly diagnosed patients, while diversity was significantly lower in partial responders and progressors. Lower diversity was observed in patients in whom nivolumab was started less than 1 year after ASCT, and these patients were excluded from later analyses so that confounding by immune reconstitution would be avoided. CD4+ but not CD8+ TCR diversity rose significantly by C4D1 (p=0.0027 vs p=0.16), most apparent in complete responders (p=0.02). The study was limited to a single clinical trial cohort, and causes of repertoire differences, possibly disease activity or prior therapy, remained undefined.

Genomic DNA was isolated using the Qiagen DNeasy kit from unsorted PBMCs as well as from negatively selected CD4+ and CD8+ fractions. Using primers that anneal to V and J segments, immunoSEQ multiplex PCR amplified the TCR beta CDR3 regions. Amplification bias was minimized using a synthetic immune receptor repertoire, and residual bias was removed computationally after sequencing. As for the authors' bioinformatics: Custom Python scripts were used to quantify repertoire diversity as the Shannon entropy index. Unsorted, CD4+ and CD8+ repertoires were analyzed separately, except in combined analyses where CD4+ and CD8+ sequences were merged in silico. A clone was considered expanded if an increase in frequency of at least 2-fold after treatment relative to C1D1 was found, and a pseudocount of 0.5 was applied to clones undetected at baseline. Clones with 0 or 1 copy at C1D1 were classified as singleton clones, and clones with 2 or more copies were classified as non-singleton clones. Clones expanded in unsorted samples were labelled as CD4+, CD8+ or unknown by matching protein sequences in sorted samples from the same patient. Wilcoxon tests on paired samples were used to test changes in diversity from C1D1 to C4D1. TCRdb limited this immuneACCESS table to in-frame rearrangements with V and J called. A share of clones is missing; checked studies link under half to unresolved V genes, and the rest is unexplained. Clone size and V and J calls were adopted from that table, with D and trimming inferred from the DNA. The table for this sample lists about 26,000 clones; around 67% of them were counted only once. The top ten clones comprise 12% of the sample.

The time point label here, explained by the study, means: cycle 2 day 1 (C2D1) of nivolumab. Relapse after autologous stem cell transplantation had occurred in all trial patients, and cohorts A, B and C were distinguished by prior brentuximab vedotin exposure. The trial cohort included 55 to 65 patients with relapsed/refractory classical Hodgkin lymphoma, and each patient had a best overall response of complete response, partial response or progressive disease. Single-agent nivolumab was administered to trial patients in the multi-cohort phase II CheckMate 205 trial. An independent review committee assessed best overall response by applying the 2007 International Working Group response criteria. Trial PBMCs were obtained immediately prior to nivolumab initiation (C1D1) and on therapy at cycle 2 day 1 and cycle 4 day 1. Peripheral blood was collected in 8 mL Vacutainer Cell Preparation Tubes, from which PBMCs were isolated by centrifugation and then cryopreserved.

V is clipped by 6 bases and J by 9 bases, and the sequence between their germline boundaries is 18 bases long. Its CDR3 holds 15 amino acids, cysteine through phenylalanine. The sequence is cut down to CDR3 DNA, 45 bases in frame from base 1. CDR1 and CDR2 were assigned from the germline V gene as MDHEN and SYDVKM. The rearrangement joined TRBV28 to TRBJ1-6; the D segment could be TRBD1, given 5 matching bases. This TCR was sampled from a human donor with classical Hodgkin lymphoma. The sequenced sample was peripheral blood mononuclear cells (PBMCs), obtained before the second cycle of nivolumab. In nucleotide form, the sequence is TGTGCCAGCAGCCTGTCCGGGACCGCGGGTTCACCCCTCCACTTT. Its amino acids are CASSLSGTAGSPLHF.